These 5 T cell receptor beta chains were sequenced from one sample in a study of blood T cells in healthy people across ages. Sample-barcoded 5' priming and a J-beta primer mix drove a second PCR of about 6 to 12 cycles. MiXCR was run by TCRdb on the 5' RACE reads, yielding one entry per CDR3 protein. The data hold roughly 2 million distinct CDR3 sequences, with less than 50% observed a single time. Sequenced sample: blood. The source of these receptors is a woman between 40 and 50 years old in good health.

The V and J genes are TRBV20-1 and TRBJ2-2, with 12 bases identical to TRBD1. The J segment lost 3 bases and the V segment lost 1 base, leaving 6 bases of the junction unmatched. Germline loops: CDR1 DFQATT, CDR2 SNEGSKA (reference sequence). The CDR3 has 17 amino acids. The CDR3 sequence is CSARALGQGAHTGELFF. CDR3 in DNA: TGCAGTGCTAGAGCCCTGGGACAGGGGGCACACACCGGGGAGCTGTTTTTT.

The V call is TRBV24-1, the J call TRBJ2-3; the match to TRBD2 covers 7 bases. Germline loops: CDR1 KGHDR, CDR2 SFDVKD. The CDR3 is 16 amino acids. After removal of 0 bases from V and 2 bases from J, the junction contained 4 bases not matched to a gene. The CDR3 DNA reads TGTGCCACCAGTGATTTGCGAGCGGGGTACACAGATACGCAGTATTTT. Residues: CATSDLRAGYTDTQYF.

The J gene is TRBJ1-1, the V gene TRBV7-2; D is ambiguous. Between the trimmed V and J ends, which lost 4 bases and 0 bases, there was a span of 12 bases. This CDR3 has 15 residues. Germline CDR1 is SGHTA and CDR2 is FQGNSA. The CDR3 spells CASSSQGSVNTEAFF. CDR3 bases: TGTGCCAGCAGCTCACAAGGCTCAGTGAACACTGAAGCTTTCTTT.

The table lists this clonotype with a few counts. The gene calls are TRBV20-1 and TRBJ2-5, with no clear D. The CDR3 totals 14 residues. Looked up from germline, CDR1 is DFQATT and CDR2 is SNEGSKA (reference sequence). V was pared by 3 bases and J by 1 base, with 12 bases between. CDR3 DNA: TGCAGTGCTAGTTTGTCGGAGATCCAAGAGACCCAGTACTTC. Translating it yields CSASLSEIQETQYF.

The chain uses TRBV12-3 or TRBV12-4 and TRBJ2-7; D could derive from TRBD1 or TRBD2 (6 bases each). V was pared by 2 bases and J by 2 bases, with 22 bases between. This CDR3 region has 18 residues. The CDR3 DNA follows: TGTGCCAGCAGTTTAACCGGACCCTACAGGGAGGTGGCCTACGAGCAGTACTTC. Amino acid sequence: CASSLTGPYREVAYEQYF.